The 22 T cell receptor beta chains listed next were all sequenced from one sample in a study of long-term antiretroviral therapy in people with HIV. At survey level, the immunoSEQ assay was run in its v3.0 version. The data were produced by immunoSEQ multiplex PCR, yet TCRdb's version contains in-frame clones alone and is incomplete. Of 25,000 to 35,000 clones in the sample, almost 95% are singletons; the top ten hold about 2.6%. The specimen was unsorted PBMCs, collected 7.3 to 7.5 years after starting antiretroviral therapy. These receptors were obtained from a man in his forties or fifties with HIV.

This clone was seen a single time. The rearrangement links TRBV18 to TRBJ1-1; TRBD1 agrees at 9 bases. Germline lookup yields CDR1 KGHSH and CDR2 LQKENI. CDR3 length equals 14 residues. After removal of 2 bases from V and 2 bases from J, the junction contained 0 bases not matched to a gene. CDR3 amino acids: CASSPTGGNTEAFF. The CDR3, as DNA: TGTGCCAGCTCACCAACAGGGGGCAACACTGAAGCTTTCTTT. The full variable domain, its missing parts supplied by reference TRBV18 and TRBJ1-1, is NAGVMQNPRHLVRRRGQEARLRCSPMKGHSHVYWYRQLPEEGLKFMVYLQKENIIDESGMPKERFSAEFPKEGPSILRIQQVVRGDSAAYFCASSPTGGNTEAFFGQGTRLTVV.

The chain carries TRBV5-1 and TRBJ1-2, with D uncertain. CDR1 is SGHRS, CDR2 YFSETQ, per germline. V dropped 0 bases and J dropped 6 bases, with 15 bases sitting between them. The CDR3 length is 15 residues. CDR3 DNA sequence: TGCGCCAGCAGCTTGGCCTCCGGGTCTACGGATGGCTACACCTTC. Its translation: CASSLASGSTDGYTF.

The chain joins TRBV29-1 to TRBJ2-3, with D possibly called TRBD1 or TRBD2 (5 bases each). This CDR3 has 14 residues. Germline assignment: CDR1 SQVTM and CDR2 ANQGSEA. Trimming removed 7 bases from V and 2 bases from J, with 16 bases in between. The CDR3 DNA is TGCAGCGGGAAGCGGCCAGGGAACACAGATACGCAGTATTTT. Amino acids: CSGKRPGNTDTQYF.

The chain is built from TRBV6-5 and TRBJ2-2; TRBD1 matches at 7 bases. Germline-derived CDR1 and CDR2 are MNHEY and SVGAGI. V shed 6 bases and J 1 base; nucleotides not matched to a gene: 5. The CDR3 runs to 15 residues. CDR3 coding DNA: TGTGCCAGCAGGTCCGGGACAGTGAACACCGGGGAGCTGTTTTTT. Protein product: CASRSGTVNTGELFF.

This clone was seen a handful of times. The chain combines TRBV2 with TRBJ1-3, with D tentatively TRBD1 (6 bases). Germline assignment: CDR1 SNHLY and CDR2 FYNNEI. CDR3 length equals 15 residues. Trimming took 3 bases from V and 3 from J, leaving 12 bases between them. CDR3 DNA sequence: TGTGCCAGCAGTGACGTGGGGGGCTTTGGAAACACCATATATTTT. Translated, it gives CASSDVGGFGNTIYF. The entire variable domain, with the rest obtained from reference TRBV2 and TRBJ1-3, is as follows: EPEVTQTPSHQVTQMGQEVILRCVPISNHLYFYWYRQILGQKVEFLVSFYNNEISEKSEIFDDQFSVERPDGSNFTLKIRSTKLEDSAMYFCASSDVGGFGNTIYFGEGSWLTVV.

Regarding this clone: Given the absence of the conserved phenylalanine or tryptophan at the CDR3 end, a read error is likely. The DNA is left out, because the CDR3 cannot be placed on it with certainty; the CDR3 is given as TCRdb lists it. The chain employs TRBV5-1 and TRBJ1-5. Germline CDR1 is SGHRS and CDR2 is YFSETQ. The CDR3 adds up to 10 amino acids, both ends counted. The CDR3 here is CASSLSTACA.

V usage is TRBV5-1 and J usage is TRBJ2-2, with D possibly TRBD1 on 7 matching bases. Germline values: CDR1 SGHRS, CDR2 YFSETQ. The CDR3 extends over 18 amino acids. V lost 0 bases to trimming and J lost 7 bases, with 22 bases between them. CDR3 residues: CASSLASTGTGQGGELFF. Here the CDR3 DNA reads TGCGCCAGCAGCTTGGCCTCGACAGGGACTGGGCAGGGCGGGGAGCTGTTTTTT.

For the CDR3, the DNA is TGTGCCAGCAGTTACTCTCATACCGGTCAGCCCCAGCATTTT. Protein: CASSYSHTGQPQHF. This sequence joins TRBV6-5 and TRBJ1-5; D is undetermined. Trimming shortened V by 0 bases and J by 6 bases, and 9 bases separated the two germline ends. Germline V gives CDR1 MNHEY, CDR2 SVGAGI. This CDR3 has 14 amino acids.

V usage is TRBV19 and J usage is TRBJ1-1, with 10 positions matching TRBD1. The CDR3 spans 14 residues. J gave up 4 bases and V 8 bases, and 7 bases lay outside the gene matches. Germline V gene data show CDR1 as LNHDA and CDR2 as SQIVND (reference sequence). DNA for the CDR3: TGTGCCAGTGGACAGGGGGTTACTTTCACTGAAGCTTTCTTT. Amino acids: CASGQGVTFTEAFF.

This sequence joins TRBV9 and TRBJ1-5; no definite D call. CDR3 size: 14 residues. The V gene lost 0 bases and the J gene lost 4 bases, with 8 bases spanning the gap. The germline gives CDR1 SGDLS, CDR2 YYNGEE. The CDR3 DNA reads as TGTGCCAGCAGCGTAGGGTTGACGAATCAGCCCCAGCATTTT. Protein product: CASSVGLTNQPQHF.

J is TRBJ2-1 and V is TRBV14; TRBD1 aligns across 9 bases. This CDR3 has 15 residues. Germline assignment: CDR1 SGHDN and CDR2 FVKESK. V lost 3 bases, J lost 7 bases, and 7 bases stayed unmatched. Here the CDR3 reads CASSHAQGAGNEQFF. The CDR3 coding sequence is TGTGCCAGCAGCCACGCACAGGGGGCGGGAAATGAGCAGTTCTTC. The full variable domain, completed using reference TRBV14 and TRBJ2-1, is EAGVTQFPSHSVIEKGQTVTLRCDPISGHDNLYWYRRVMGKEIKFLLHFVKESKQDESGMPNNRFLAERTGGTYSTLKVQPAELEDSGVYFCASSHAQGAGNEQFFGPGTRLTVL.

V gene TRBV11-2 combines with J gene TRBJ2-7; perhaps D is TRBD1 or TRBD2 (7 bases each). V was trimmed by 6 bases and J by 2 bases, leaving 20 bases between them. The CDR3 runs to 16 residues. Germline V gene sequence: CDR1 SGHAT, CDR2 FQNNGV. CDR3 sequence reads: CASRPMVGGGPYEQYF. For the CDR3, the DNA is TGTGCCAGCAGACCAATGGTGGGAGGGGGCCCCTACGAGCAGTACTTC.

V gene TRBV11-2 combines with J gene TRBJ1-6, with TRBD1 as a possible D gene (5 bases). Deletions cut 5 bases from V and 7 bases from J, with 15 bases between. The germline V gene has CDR1 SGHAT and CDR2 FQNNGV. This CDR3 has 15 residues. As DNA, the CDR3 is TGTGCCAGCAGCCCGACAGCTACAAGGAATTCACCCCTCCACTTT. Amino acid sequence: CASSPTATRNSPLHF. Using reference TRBV11-2 and TRBJ1-6 for the parts outside the CDR3, the full variable domain is EAGVAQSPRYKIIEKRQSVAFWCNPISGHATLYWYQQILGQGPKLLIQFQNNGVVDDSQLPKDRFSAERLKGVDSTLKIQPAKLEDSAVYLCASSPTATRNSPLHFGNGTRLTVT.

The V gene is TRBV18, the J gene TRBJ2-7; 9 positions agree with TRBD1. The CDR3 spans 14 residues. CDR1 and CDR2 (germline): KGHSH, LQKENI. J gave up 3 bases and V 3 bases, and 3 bases lay outside the gene matches. The CDR3 is CASSPDRGFYEQYF. The CDR3, as DNA: TGTGCCAGCTCACCGGACAGGGGATTCTACGAGCAGTACTTC.

The chain carries TRBV7-2 and TRBJ1-2, with a tentative D call TRBD1 (5 bases). The germline V gene has CDR1 SGHTA and CDR2 FQGNSA. CDR3 length: 15 residues. The V gene lost 5 bases and the J gene lost 2 bases, with 15 bases spanning the gap. CDR3 in DNA: TGTGCCAGCAGCCTCCGGACACGGGGAAACTATGGCTACACCTTC. Translated: CASSLRTRGNYGYTF.

The chain links TRBV5-6 to TRBJ1-1, with 7 bases identical to TRBD1. With 0 bases clipped from V and 4 bases from J, the junction kept 3 bases outside the gene matches. The CDR3 is 14 amino acids. Germline V lookup: CDR1 SGHDT, CDR2 YYEEEE. CDR3 amino acids: CASSLGQGSTEAFF. CDR3 DNA: TGTGCCAGCAGCTTGGGACAGGGAAGCACTGAAGCTTTCTTT. Together with reference TRBV5-6 and TRBJ1-1, the CDR3 gives the full variable domain: DAGVTQSPTHLIKTRGQQVTLRCSPKSGHDTVSWYQQALGQGPQFIFQYYEEEERQRGNFPDRFSGHQFPNYSSELNVNALLLGDSALYLCASSLGQGSTEAFFGQGTRLTVV.

The V gene is TRBV6-1, the J gene TRBJ2-5; the match to TRBD2 covers 14 bases. The CDR3 runs 19 residues. The ends lost 4 bases at V and 2 bases at J; junction bases unmatched: 12. Germline loops: CDR1 MNHNS, CDR2 SASEGT. The CDR3 DNA follows: TGTGCCAGCAGTGTAGTCAGGACTAGCGGGGGGCTTGGGCAAGAGACCCAGTACTTC. Encoded protein: CASSVVRTSGGLGQETQYF.

In this sample, this clone turned up a few times. The chain links TRBV19 to TRBJ2-7, with 9 bases lining up with TRBD1. The CDR3 contains 14 residues. Trimming at V came to 3 bases and at J to 1 base, leaving 1 base not matched to a gene. Germline CDR1 and CDR2: LNHDA and SQIVND (reference sequence). CDR3: CASSIGTGSYEQYF. For the CDR3, the DNA is TGTGCCAGTAGTATCGGGACAGGGTCCTACGAGCAGTACTTC. Drawing the rest from reference TRBV19 and TRBJ2-7, the complete variable domain is DGGITQSPKYLFRKEGQNVTLSCEQNLNHDAMYWYRQDPGQGLRLIYYSQIVNDFQKGDIAEGYSVSREKKESFPLTVTSAQKNPTAFYLCASSIGTGSYEQYFGPGTRLTVT.

This clone showed up just a few times. This chain joins TRBV19 and TRBJ1-2; no firm D call. Looked up from germline, CDR1 is LNHDA and CDR2 is SQIVND (reference sequence). The CDR3 has 14 residues. Between the trimmed V and J ends, which lost 3 bases and 2 bases, there was a span of 10 bases. This CDR3 is CASSIQAVNYGYTF. In DNA form, the CDR3 reads TGTGCCAGTAGTATTCAGGCGGTCAACTATGGCTACACCTTC.

V is TRBV9 and J is TRBJ1-6; D might be TRBD1 (5 bases). The CDR3 contains 16 residues. Trimming stripped 0 bases from V and 8 bases from J, with 15 bases between. The V gene's germline CDR1 is SGDLS and CDR2 YYNGEE. The CDR3 coding sequence is TGTGCCAGCAGCGTAGGAGGGACCACAAGAGATTCACCCCTCCACTTT. Its translation is CASSVGGTTRDSPLHF.

This clone showed up just once. V gene TRBV18 combines with J gene TRBJ2-6; D is undetermined. V gave up 0 bases and J gave up 2 bases, with 8 bases separating them. The CDR3 extends over 16 amino acids. Germline V gives CDR1 KGHSH, CDR2 LQKENI. This CDR3 reads CASSPPGRTGANVLTF. The CDR3 DNA is TGTGCCAGCTCACCACCCGGACGTACTGGGGCCAACGTCCTGACTTTC.

The rearrangement joins TRBV5-1 to TRBJ1-2; a weak D match, TRBD1 (6 bases). Germline V gene lookup returns CDR1 SGHRS and CDR2 YFSETQ. The CDR3 extends over 12 amino acids. V was shortened by 6 bases and J by 6 bases, with 12 bases between the two germline ends. The CDR3 sequence is CASTLGGNGYTF. CDR3 sequence (DNA): TGCGCCAGCACCCTAGGGGGGAATGGCTACACCTTC.